This TCR beta chain was recorded in a study of blood T cell repertoires in COVID-19 (dated by TCRdb to the early 2020s). About the investigation overall: Collaborator samples came from the United States, Italy and Spain and covered acute and convalescent phases of COVID-19. Where available, HLA class I and class II types were taken from metadata supplied by the sample provider and were not determined by assay-based typing. Deeply sampled blood TCRbeta repertoires from subjects exposed to, actively infected with, or recovered from COVID-19 were included in the dataset. The samples were drawn from the first 160 participants of the ongoing ImmuneRACE study and from 950 to 1,500 subjects provided by 6 global collaborators. Sample metadata almost always included a de-identified subject ID, COVID-19 status, age in years and sex. The repertoires were released in a freely available public database intended as a resource for research on the immune response to SARS-CoV-2. The material from the prospective study consisted of cDNA or gDNA derived from T cells, B-cell-depleted T cells, or PBMCs. On the study overall, not on this receptor specifically: The quantity of clinical and demographic metadata differed by source and by participant and was supplied without curation.

As to this clone: What this receptor recognizes is not known. No much larger clone exists at a distance of one base, and base qualities are not known.

From cysteine to phenylalanine, the CDR3 is 17 amino acids long. Of all the DNA, just the CDR3 is kept, 51 bases in frame from base 1. Trimming leaves V shorter by 3 bases and J shorter by 3 bases, with the junction holding 9 bases beyond the gene matches. Via the germline V gene, CDR1 is SGHRS and CDR2 YFSETQ. The collaborating institutions used their own protocols to collect whole blood in K2EDTA tubes. For TCRbeta analysis, collaborators shipped samples as frozen whole blood, isolated PBMCs, or DNA extracted from either of those sample types. TCRbeta CDR3 regions were amplified from genomic DNA by means of the immunoSEQ Assay, a bias-controlled multiplex PCR. In the original analysis: The number of nucleated cells in each sample was estimated from the amplification of reference gene primers within the assay. To quantify the absolute abundance of each unique TCRbeta CDR3 rearrangement, sequence reads were collapsed and filtered. For each sample, productive Simpson clonality was calculated as the square root of Simpson's diversity index over productive rearrangements. TCRdb obtained this table from immuneACCESS and retained in-frame rearrangements with V and J assigned. These tables miss some clones; where compared with another copy, unresolved V genes account for less than half of the shortfall, and the remainder is unexplained. V and J calls and clone size are as listed in that table; D and trimming were resolved from the DNA. This sample has roughly 190,000 clones in its table, and under 90% of those were observed once. Of the sample, roughly 20% falls within the top ten clones.

The rearranged segments are TRBV5-1 and TRBJ2-3, and TRBD2 aligns with 11 junction nucleotides. This TCR was recovered from a human donor in a cohort sampled during active COVID-19. The sequencing input was peripheral blood. The CDR3 is CASSSGSTSGGTDTQYF. In nucleotides, the sequence is TGCGCCAGCAGCTCCGGGAGTACTAGCGGGGGAACAGATACGCAGTATTTT.